The clone carrying this T cell receptor (beta chain) was observed at least ten times. What it binds is unknown. The source of the sample is a study of response to subunit inactivated influenza vaccine. TCRdb reprocessed the RT-PCR reads via MiXCR and lists one record per CDR3 protein. The sample includes hundreds of thousands of distinct CDR3 sequences, over 11% of them seen just once. General study findings and limits: The authors offered the suggestion that each seasonal influenza vaccination recruits few new T cells.

This clonotype was sampled from a man in his fifties who received an inactivated influenza vaccine. Material: PBMCs from blood, obtained less than 15 days before vaccination.

The CDR3 loop reads CASSTGLAGAWQFF. In nucleotides, the CDR3 is TGTGCCAGCAGCACGGGACTAGCGGGAGCTTGGCAGTTCTTC. The V call is TRBV7-2, the J call TRBJ2-1, with TRBD2 identical over 14 bases. This CDR3 is 14 amino acids long. CDR1 is SGHTA and CDR2 is FQGNSA in the germline V gene. The V and J ends lost 5 bases and 12 bases, in that order; junction bases with no gene match: 6.